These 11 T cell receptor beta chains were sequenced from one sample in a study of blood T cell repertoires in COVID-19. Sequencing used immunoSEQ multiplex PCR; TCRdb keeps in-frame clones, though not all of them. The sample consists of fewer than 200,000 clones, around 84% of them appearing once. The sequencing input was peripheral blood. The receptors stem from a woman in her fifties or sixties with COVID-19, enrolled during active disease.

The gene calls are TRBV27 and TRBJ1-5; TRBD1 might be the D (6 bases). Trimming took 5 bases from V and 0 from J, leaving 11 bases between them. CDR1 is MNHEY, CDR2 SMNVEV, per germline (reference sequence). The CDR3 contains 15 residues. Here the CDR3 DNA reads TGTGCCAGCAGTAAAGACAGGTCTAGCAATCAGCCCCAGCATTTT. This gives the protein CASSKDRSSNQPQHF.

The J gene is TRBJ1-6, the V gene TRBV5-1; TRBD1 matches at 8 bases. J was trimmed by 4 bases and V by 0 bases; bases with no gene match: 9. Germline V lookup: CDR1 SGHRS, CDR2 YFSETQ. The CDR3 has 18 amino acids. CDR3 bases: TGCGCCAGCAGCTTGGGAATCGGTGGACAGGGTTATAATTCACCCCTCCACTTT. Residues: CASSLGIGGQGYNSPLHF.

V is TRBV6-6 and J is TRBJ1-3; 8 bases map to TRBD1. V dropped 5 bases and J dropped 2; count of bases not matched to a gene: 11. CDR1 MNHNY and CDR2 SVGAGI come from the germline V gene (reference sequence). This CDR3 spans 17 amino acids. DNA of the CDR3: TGTGCCAGCAGTCCCCTCGTGACAGGGGCAACTGGAAACACCATATATTTT. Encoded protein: CASSPLVTGATGNTIYF.

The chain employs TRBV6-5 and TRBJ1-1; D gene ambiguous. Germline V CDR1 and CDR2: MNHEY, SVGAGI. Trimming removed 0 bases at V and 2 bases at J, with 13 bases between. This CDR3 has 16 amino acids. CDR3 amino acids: CASSYSISGSNTEAFF. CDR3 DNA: TGTGCCAGCAGTTACTCGATTTCCGGTAGTAACACTGAAGCTTTCTTT.

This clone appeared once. The CDR3 is CASSLLSGTGTLNTEAFF. As DNA, the CDR3 is TGTGCCAGCAGCCTCCTCTCCGGGACAGGGACCTTGAACACTGAAGCTTTCTTT. The gene calls are TRBV5-4 and TRBJ1-1; 9 positions match TRBD1. Trimming removed 4 bases from V and 0 bases from J; junction bases left unmatched: 13. Germline V gene sequence: CDR1 SGHNT, CDR2 YYREEE (reference sequence). The length of the CDR3 is 18 residues.

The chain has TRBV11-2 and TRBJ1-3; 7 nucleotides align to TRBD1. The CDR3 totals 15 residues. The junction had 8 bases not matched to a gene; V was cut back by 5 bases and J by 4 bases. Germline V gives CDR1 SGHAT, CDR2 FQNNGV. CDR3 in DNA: TGTGCCAGCAGCCAAAACAGGGGACCCGGAAACACCATATATTTT. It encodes CASSQNRGPGNTIYF.

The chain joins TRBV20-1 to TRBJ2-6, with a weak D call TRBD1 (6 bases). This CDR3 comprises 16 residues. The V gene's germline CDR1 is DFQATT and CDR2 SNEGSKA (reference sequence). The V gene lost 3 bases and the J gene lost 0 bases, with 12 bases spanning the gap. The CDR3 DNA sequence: TGCAGTGCTAGTCAGAGACAGGTCTCTGGGGCCAACGTCCTGACTTTC. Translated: CSASQRQVSGANVLTF.

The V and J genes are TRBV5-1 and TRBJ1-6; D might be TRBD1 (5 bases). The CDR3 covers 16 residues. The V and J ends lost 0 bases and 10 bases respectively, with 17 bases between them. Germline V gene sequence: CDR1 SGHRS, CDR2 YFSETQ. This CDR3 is CASSLEGPAGGSPLHF. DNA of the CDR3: TGCGCCAGCAGCTTGGAGGGCCCGGCGGGGGGATCACCCCTCCACTTT.

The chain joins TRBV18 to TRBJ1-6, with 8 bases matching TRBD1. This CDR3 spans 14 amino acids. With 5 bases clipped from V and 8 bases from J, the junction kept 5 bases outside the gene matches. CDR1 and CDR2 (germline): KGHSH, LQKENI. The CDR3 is CASSKDRADSPLHF. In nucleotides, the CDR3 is TGTGCCAGCTCAAAGGACAGGGCGGATTCACCCCTCCACTTT. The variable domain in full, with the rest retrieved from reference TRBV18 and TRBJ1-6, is NAGVMQNPRHLVRRRGQEARLRCSPMKGHSHVYWYRQLPEEGLKFMVYLQKENIIDESGMPKERFSAEFPKEGPSILRIQQVVRGDSAAYFCASSKDRADSPLHFGNGTRLTVT.

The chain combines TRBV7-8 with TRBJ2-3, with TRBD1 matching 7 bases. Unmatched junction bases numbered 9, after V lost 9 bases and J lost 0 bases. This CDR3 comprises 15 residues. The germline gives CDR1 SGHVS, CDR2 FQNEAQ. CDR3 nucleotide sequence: TGTGCCAGTCAGAGGGGGCGGATTAGCACAGATACGCAGTATTTT. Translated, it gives CASQRGRISTDTQYF. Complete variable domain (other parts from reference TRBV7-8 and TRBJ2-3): GAGVSQSPRYKVAKRGQDVALRCDPISGHVSLFWYQQALGQGPEFLTYFQNEAQLDKSGLPSDRFFAERPEGSVSTLKIQRTQQEDSAVYLCASQRGRISTDTQYFGPGTRLTVL.

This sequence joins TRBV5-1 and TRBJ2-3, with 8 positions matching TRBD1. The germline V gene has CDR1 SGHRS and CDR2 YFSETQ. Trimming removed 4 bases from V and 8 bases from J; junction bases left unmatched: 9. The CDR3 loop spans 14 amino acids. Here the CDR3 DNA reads TGCGCCAGCAGCCTGGGACAGGACTTCCTTACGCAGTATTTT. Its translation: CASSLGQDFLTQYF.